This T cell receptor beta chain emerged from a study of breast tumors, draining lymph nodes, adjacent tissues. TCRdb reprocessed the multiplex PCR reads with MiXCR, giving one entry per CDR3 protein. This sample has 200,000 to 300,000 distinct CDR3 sequences, with about 30% found just once. Axillary draining lymph nodes of breast cancer patients supplied the node samples. General study findings and limits: The data were judged consistent with most tumor T cells coming from lymph node and expanding in tumor. Luminal-like breast cancer showed significantly greater tumor-nontumor repertoire similarity than basal-like breast cancer did.

As to this clonotype: What it binds is not known. Germline is not matched at one junction end, which may reflect a read error.

This CDR3 is 17 amino acids long. The germline CDR1 and CDR2 sequences are SQVTM and ANQGSEA. This sequence joins TRBV29-1 and TRBJ2-3; D may be TRBD1 (6 bases). This TCR was recovered from a female donor with breast cancer. Some clones in this sample may be carry-over from other donors' samples. Material: axillary lymph node tissue. CDR3 region: CSVEPPSLTGRTDTQYF. The CDR3 coding sequence is TGCAGCGTTGAGCCCCCCTCGCTAACAGGGCGCACGGATACGCAGTATTTT.